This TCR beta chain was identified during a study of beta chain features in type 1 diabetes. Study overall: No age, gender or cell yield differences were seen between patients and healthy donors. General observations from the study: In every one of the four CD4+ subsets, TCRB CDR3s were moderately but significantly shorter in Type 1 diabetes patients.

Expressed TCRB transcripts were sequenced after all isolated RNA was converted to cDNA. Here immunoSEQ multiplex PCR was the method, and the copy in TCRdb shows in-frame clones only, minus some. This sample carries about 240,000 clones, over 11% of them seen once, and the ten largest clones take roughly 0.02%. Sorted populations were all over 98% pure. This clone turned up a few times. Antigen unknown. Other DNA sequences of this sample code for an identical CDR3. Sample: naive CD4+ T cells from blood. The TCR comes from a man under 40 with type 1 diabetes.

CDR3 region: CASSLDRANTEAFF. The DNA of the CDR3 is TGTGCCAGCAGCTTGGACAGAGCGAACACTGAAGCTTTCTTT. This sequence joins TRBV5-4 and TRBJ1-1; D is unresolved. This CDR3 is built from 14 residues. Germline V gene data show CDR1 as SGHNT and CDR2 as YYREEE (reference sequence). The germline V and J ends were trimmed by 0 bases and 1 base, with 7 bases remaining between them.